A selection of T cell receptor beta chains follows, all from one sample in a study of Graves' ophthalmopathy and Graves' hyperthyroidism. One entry per CDR3 protein results from TCRdb running MiXCR on the multiplex PCR reads. The sample comprises roughly 610,000 distinct CDR3 sequences, about a fifth of which are singletons, and roughly 7.4% rests with the top ten. Sequencing was done on a sample of peripheral blood. The source of these receptors is a woman aged 18-29 years with stable Graves' hyperthyroidism. Some clones in this sample may be carry-over from other donors' samples. The CDR3 runs from the conserved cysteine through the conserved F or W. The D gene is left open where the match is weak. Clone size is stated in some rows and not others, as once, few, many or a class when expanded.

TRBV13	NA	many	TRBJ1-5	CASSSNRINQPQHF	TGTGCCAGCAGCTCAAACCGGATCAATCAGCCCCAGCATTTT
TRBV24-1	NA	NA	TRBJ1-1	CATSLGLGTEAFF	TGTGCCACCAGTCTCGGTTTGGGGACTGAAGCTTTCTTT
TRBV27	TRBD1	many	TRBJ2-7	CASSLSTGAFEQYF	TGTGCCAGCAGTTTATCGACAGGGGCCTTCGAGCAGTACTTC
TRBV19	NA	many	TRBJ1-5	CASSISNSNQPQHF	TGTGCCAGTAGTATCAGTAATAGCAATCAGCCCCAGCATTTT
TRBV25-1	NA	many	TRBJ1-1	CASSWASEGTEAFF	TGTGCCAGCAGTTGGGCCTCCGAGGGCACTGAAGCTTTCTTT
TRBV6-1	TRBD2	many	TRBJ2-2	CASGRGLAGTGELFF	TGTGCCAGCGGGAGGGGACTAGCGGGCACCGGGGAGCTGTTTTTT
TRBV25-1	NA	many	TRBJ1-2	CASSEYSSGKKDGYTF	TGTGCCAGCAGTGAATACTCTTCCGGGAAGAAGGATGGCTACACCTTC
TRBV9	NA	many	TRBJ1-6	CASGSPGTPYSPLHF	TGTGCCAGCGGTTCCCCCGGGACACCGTATTCACCCCTCCACTTT
TRBV12-3/TRBV12-4	NA	NA	TRBJ1-1	CASSPGRPEWTEAFF	TGTGCCAGCAGCCCCGGGAGGCCCGAATGGACTGAAGCTTTCTTT
TRBV19	NA	many	TRBJ2-5	CASSIDPAGAAKQETQYF	TGTGCCAGTAGTATAGATCCCGCCGGGGCAGCTAAACAAGAGACCCAGTACTTC
TRBV28	TRBD1	many	TRBJ2-6	CASSSGTASGANVLTF	TGTGCCAGCAGTTCCGGGACAGCCTCTGGGGCCAACGTCCTGACTTTC
TRBV19	NA	few	TRBJ1-2	CARSLRWANPNYGYTF	TGTGCCAGGTCCCTCCGGTGGGCCAATCCTAACTATGGCTACACCTTC
TRBV20-1	NA	few	TRBJ1-2	CASGFNGYTF	TGCGCTTCAGGGTTCAATGGCTACACCTTC
TRBV2	TRBD1	many	TRBJ2-7	CASSARDRSYEQYF	TGTGCCAGCAGTGCGAGGGACAGGTCCTACGAGCAGTACTTC
TRBV20-1	TRBD2	many	TRBJ2-7	CSAAGVRDEQYF	TGCAGTGCTGCGGGGGTACGCGACGAGCAGTACTTC
TRBV6-5	NA	many	TRBJ2-7	CASSYSPGTGGGEQYF	TGTGCCAGCAGTTACTCACCCGGGACCGGGGGTGGCGAGCAGTACTTC
TRBV20-1	NA	many	TRBJ1-6	CSARAGPSSPLHF	TGCAGTGCTAGAGCCGGGCCGAGTTCACCCCTCCACTTT
TRBV19	NA	NA	TRBJ1-5	CASSLGETYNQPQHF	TGTGCCAGTAGTCTCGGGGAGACCTACAATCAGCCCCAGCATTTT
TRBV6-1	NA	many	TRBJ2-5	CASSDVGFETQYF	TGTGCCAGCAGTGATGTAGGCTTCGAGACCCAGTACTTC
TRBV6-5	NA	many	TRBJ1-1	CASSYPRGGRTEAFF	TGTGCCAGCAGTTATCCGAGAGGAGGTCGAACTGAAGCTTTCTTT
TRBV6-1	NA	many	TRBJ2-5	CASSEGVSETQYF	TGTGCCAGCAGTGAAGGGGTGTCAGAGACCCAGTACTTC
TRBV28	NA	many	TRBJ1-5	CASRPGTTYSNQPQHF	TGTGCCAGCAGACCCGGGACAACTTATAGCAATCAGCCCCAGCATTTT
TRBV2	NA	NA	TRBJ1-5	CASSRDPGQPQHF	TGTGCCAGCAGTCGGGACCCGGGGCAGCCCCAGCATTTT